This entry lists 18 T cell receptor beta chains sequenced from one sample in a study of beta chain features in type 1 diabetes. The sequenced template was cDNA made from the entire isolated RNA. TCRdb keeps only in-frame clones here, not all; method: immunoSEQ multiplex PCR. This table has a few hundred thousand clones, 27% appearing once. Sample: central memory CD4+ T cells from blood. These receptors all come from a man aged 25-45 years in good health.

The chain links TRBV7-2 to TRBJ2-4; TRBD1 matches at 8 bases. Trimming took 1 base from V and 15 from J; bases not matched to a gene: 8. Germline V gene sequence: CDR1 SGHTA, CDR2 FQGNSA. CDR3 length equals 13 residues. In nucleotides, the CDR3 is TGTGCCAGCAGCTTAGGGGCCCGGGACAGGTTGTACTTC. This codes for CASSLGARDRLYF.

This clone appeared a few times. The V and J genes are TRBV7-2 and TRBJ2-7; D is ambiguous. Germline CDR1 and CDR2: SGHTA and FQGNSA. The CDR3 runs to 11 residues. Trimming pared 2 bases from V and 5 bases from J, leaving 4 bases between. CDR3 in DNA: TGTGCCAGCAGCTTATTCGACGAGCAGTACTTC. This translates into CASSLFDEQYF.

This clone was counted at least ten times. The chain is built from TRBV30 and TRBJ2-2, with D uncertain. V lost 0 bases and J 7 bases, leaving 9 bases between the germline ends. The germline V gene encodes CDR1 GTSNPN and CDR2 SVGIG (reference sequence). The CDR3 runs 13 residues. As DNA, the CDR3 is TGTGCCTGGAGTGTATCGTGGAACGGGGAGCTGTTTTTT. Its translation: CAWSVSWNGELFF.

This clone was recorded a few times. J is TRBJ1-2 and V is TRBV28, with 9 bases matching TRBD1. Germline V gene data show CDR1 as MDHEN and CDR2 as SYDVKM. This CDR3 spans 15 amino acids. Trimming took 3 bases from V and 3 from J; bases not matched to a gene: 5. CDR3 DNA sequence: TGTGCCAGCAGTTTCTTCGGGACAGGGCACTATGGCTACACCTTC. Its translation: CASSFFGTGHYGYTF.

This clone was recorded many times. The chain recombines TRBV29-1 with TRBJ2-1; D is unclear. Germline V gives CDR1 SQVTM, CDR2 ANQGSEA. V lost 5 bases and J 0 bases, leaving 8 bases between the germline ends. CDR3 length equals 13 residues. CDR3 bases: TGCAGCGTTCTGATTTTCTCCTACAATGAGCAGTTCTTC. It codes for CSVLIFSYNEQFF.

The chain is built from TRBV2 and TRBJ2-7; D call uncertain. The CDR3 runs to 12 residues. Trimming removed 1 base at V and 5 bases at J, with 6 bases between. The germline V gene encodes CDR1 SNHLY and CDR2 FYNNEI. The CDR3 nucleotides are TGTGCCAGCAGTGAAGAGAGCCACGAGCAGTACTTC. Residues: CASSEESHEQYF. The entire variable domain, with the rest obtained from reference TRBV2 and TRBJ2-7, is as follows: EPEVTQTPSHQVTQMGQEVILRCVPISNHLYFYWYRQILGQKVEFLVSFYNNEISEKSEIFDDQFSVERPDGSNFTLKIRSTKLEDSAMYFCASSEESHEQYFGPGTRLTVT.

This clone has a handful of counts. The chain carries TRBV5-1 and TRBJ1-4; tentative D call: TRBD1 (6 bases). V shed 5 bases and J shed 3 bases, with 14 bases lying between them. Germline V lookup: CDR1 SGHRS, CDR2 YFSETQ. The CDR3 is made up of 15 amino acids. CDR3 sequence reads: CASRSGQNSNEKLFF. Written as DNA, the CDR3 is TGCGCCAGCAGATCCGGACAGAACTCTAATGAAAAACTGTTTTTT.

V gene TRBV19 combines with J gene TRBJ2-1, with TRBD2 matching over 12 bases. Per germline, CDR1 LNHDA and CDR2 SQIVND (reference sequence). This CDR3 is built from 16 residues. J gave up 2 bases and V 5 bases, and 4 bases lay outside the gene matches. CDR3 sequence reads: CASSPGTSGPYNEQFF. The CDR3 nucleotides are TGTGCCAGTAGTCCCGGGACTAGCGGGCCCTACAATGAGCAGTTCTTC.

This clone was seen a few times. The rearrangement joins TRBV30 to TRBJ1-6, with D maybe TRBD1 (5 bases). The V end lost 8 bases, the J end lost 7 bases, and 15 bases lay between the germline ends. CDR3 length: 13 residues. Germline V gene lookup returns CDR1 GTSNPN and CDR2 SVGIG (reference sequence). The CDR3 region has the DNA TGTGCCGGGTCCGGGACGGAGAATTCACCCCTCCACTTT. The encoded protein is CAGSGTENSPLHF.

This clone was seen more than once but under ten times. The chain uses TRBV9 and TRBJ2-7; D possibly corresponds to TRBD1 (6 bases). CDR1 is SGDLS, CDR2 YYNGEE, per germline. The CDR3 loop spans 14 amino acids. V shed 0 bases and J shed 7 bases, with 14 bases lying between them. The CDR3 sequence: CASSVAQGLEEQYF. CDR3 in DNA: TGTGCCAGCAGCGTAGCCCAGGGGCTCGAAGAGCAGTACTTC.

The gene calls are TRBV6-1 and TRBJ2-7; tentatively, D is TRBD1 or TRBD2 (6 bases each). CDR1 is MNHNS and CDR2 is SASEGT in the germline V gene. Trimming removed 3 bases from V and 1 base from J, with 13 bases in between. The CDR3 is 15 amino acids. The CDR3 loop is CASSDEGGPSYEQYF. The CDR3 region has the DNA TGTGCCAGCAGTGACGAAGGGGGGCCTTCCTACGAGCAGTACTTC.

A few counts support this clone. V gene TRBV2 combines with J gene TRBJ1-2, with D possibly being TRBD1 (5 bases). V dropped 6 bases and J dropped 0 bases, with 11 bases sitting between them. CDR1 SNHLY and CDR2 FYNNEI come from the germline V gene. The CDR3 is 14 residues long. CDR3 sequence (DNA): TGTGCCAGCAGATTGACAGACTCTAACTATGGCTACACCTTC. It yields the protein CASRLTDSNYGYTF.

The gene calls are TRBV19 and TRBJ1-5; 7 bases are a match to TRBD1. This CDR3 has 15 amino acids. Per the germline V gene, CDR1 is LNHDA and CDR2 is SQIVND (reference sequence). V lost 10 bases, J lost 0 bases, and 9 bases stayed unmatched. The CDR3 DNA is TGTGCCACTCACAGGGGTTTGGGTAGCAATCAGCCCCAGCATTTT. This sequence encodes CATHRGLGSNQPQHF. Full variable domain (rest looked up from reference TRBV19 and TRBJ1-5): DGGITQSPKYLFRKEGQNVTLSCEQNLNHDAMYWYRQDPGQGLRLIYYSQIVNDFQKGDIAEGYSVSREKKESFPLTVTSAQKNPTAFYLCATHRGLGSNQPQHFGDGTRLSIL.

This clone was observed a few times. The CDR3 DNA follows: TGTGCCTGGAGTATAAAGGACAGGGGCTTCACCGGGGAGCTGTTTTTT. Its translation: CAWSIKDRGFTGELFF. This rearrangement joins TRBV30 to TRBJ2-2; TRBD1 matches 9 bases. There are 16 residues in the CDR3. V lost 2 bases and J lost 4; bases outside the gene matches: 8. The germline CDR1 and CDR2 sequences are GTSNPN and SVGIG (reference sequence). Full variable domain (rest looked up from reference TRBV30 and TRBJ2-2): SQTIHQWPATLVQPVGSPLSLECTVEGTSNPNLYWYRQAAGRGLQLLFYSVGIGQISSEVPQNLSASRPQDRQFILSSKKLLLSDSGFYLCAWSIKDRGFTGELFFGEGSRLTVL.

This clone turned up a few times. CDR3 amino acids: CASSARQGNTGELFF. The CDR3 region has the DNA TGCGCCAGCAGCGCACGACAGGGAAACACCGGGGAGCTGTTTTTT. The V gene is TRBV5-1, the J gene TRBJ2-2; TRBD1 aligns across 7 bases. J lost 2 bases, V lost 4 bases, and 5 bases had no gene match. The CDR3 has 15 amino acids. In germline, CDR1 is SGHRS, CDR2 YFSETQ.

This chain connects TRBV7-2 to TRBJ2-1; 14 positions agree with TRBD2. The CDR3 is 15 amino acids. Trimming removed 6 bases from V and 12 bases from J; junction bases left unmatched: 10. Germline V gene data show CDR1 as SGHTA and CDR2 as FQGNSA. The CDR3 loop is CASSFFPGLAGAQFF. CDR3 bases: TGTGCCAGCAGTTTTTTTCCGGGACTAGCGGGAGCGCAGTTCTTC.

This chain joins TRBV5-6 and TRBJ2-7; possible D gene TRBD1, 6 bases. The CDR3 runs to 15 residues. From germline, CDR1 is SGHDT and CDR2 YYEEEE. The V gene lost 2 bases and the J gene lost 5 bases, with 17 bases spanning the gap. CDR3 amino acids: CASSFIQGKGNEQYF. CDR3 nucleotide sequence: TGTGCCAGCAGCTTCATACAGGGAAAGGGTAACGAGCAGTACTTC.

This clone appeared a few times. V is TRBV5-1 and J is TRBJ2-7; D is uncertain. Germline lookup yields CDR1 SGHRS and CDR2 YFSETQ. This CDR3 is 14 amino acids long. V was clipped by 4 bases and J by 3 bases, with 14 bases between them. CDR3 residues: CASSLPPDDYEQYF. CDR3 DNA sequence: TGCGCCAGCAGCCTGCCACCCGACGACTACGAGCAGTACTTC.